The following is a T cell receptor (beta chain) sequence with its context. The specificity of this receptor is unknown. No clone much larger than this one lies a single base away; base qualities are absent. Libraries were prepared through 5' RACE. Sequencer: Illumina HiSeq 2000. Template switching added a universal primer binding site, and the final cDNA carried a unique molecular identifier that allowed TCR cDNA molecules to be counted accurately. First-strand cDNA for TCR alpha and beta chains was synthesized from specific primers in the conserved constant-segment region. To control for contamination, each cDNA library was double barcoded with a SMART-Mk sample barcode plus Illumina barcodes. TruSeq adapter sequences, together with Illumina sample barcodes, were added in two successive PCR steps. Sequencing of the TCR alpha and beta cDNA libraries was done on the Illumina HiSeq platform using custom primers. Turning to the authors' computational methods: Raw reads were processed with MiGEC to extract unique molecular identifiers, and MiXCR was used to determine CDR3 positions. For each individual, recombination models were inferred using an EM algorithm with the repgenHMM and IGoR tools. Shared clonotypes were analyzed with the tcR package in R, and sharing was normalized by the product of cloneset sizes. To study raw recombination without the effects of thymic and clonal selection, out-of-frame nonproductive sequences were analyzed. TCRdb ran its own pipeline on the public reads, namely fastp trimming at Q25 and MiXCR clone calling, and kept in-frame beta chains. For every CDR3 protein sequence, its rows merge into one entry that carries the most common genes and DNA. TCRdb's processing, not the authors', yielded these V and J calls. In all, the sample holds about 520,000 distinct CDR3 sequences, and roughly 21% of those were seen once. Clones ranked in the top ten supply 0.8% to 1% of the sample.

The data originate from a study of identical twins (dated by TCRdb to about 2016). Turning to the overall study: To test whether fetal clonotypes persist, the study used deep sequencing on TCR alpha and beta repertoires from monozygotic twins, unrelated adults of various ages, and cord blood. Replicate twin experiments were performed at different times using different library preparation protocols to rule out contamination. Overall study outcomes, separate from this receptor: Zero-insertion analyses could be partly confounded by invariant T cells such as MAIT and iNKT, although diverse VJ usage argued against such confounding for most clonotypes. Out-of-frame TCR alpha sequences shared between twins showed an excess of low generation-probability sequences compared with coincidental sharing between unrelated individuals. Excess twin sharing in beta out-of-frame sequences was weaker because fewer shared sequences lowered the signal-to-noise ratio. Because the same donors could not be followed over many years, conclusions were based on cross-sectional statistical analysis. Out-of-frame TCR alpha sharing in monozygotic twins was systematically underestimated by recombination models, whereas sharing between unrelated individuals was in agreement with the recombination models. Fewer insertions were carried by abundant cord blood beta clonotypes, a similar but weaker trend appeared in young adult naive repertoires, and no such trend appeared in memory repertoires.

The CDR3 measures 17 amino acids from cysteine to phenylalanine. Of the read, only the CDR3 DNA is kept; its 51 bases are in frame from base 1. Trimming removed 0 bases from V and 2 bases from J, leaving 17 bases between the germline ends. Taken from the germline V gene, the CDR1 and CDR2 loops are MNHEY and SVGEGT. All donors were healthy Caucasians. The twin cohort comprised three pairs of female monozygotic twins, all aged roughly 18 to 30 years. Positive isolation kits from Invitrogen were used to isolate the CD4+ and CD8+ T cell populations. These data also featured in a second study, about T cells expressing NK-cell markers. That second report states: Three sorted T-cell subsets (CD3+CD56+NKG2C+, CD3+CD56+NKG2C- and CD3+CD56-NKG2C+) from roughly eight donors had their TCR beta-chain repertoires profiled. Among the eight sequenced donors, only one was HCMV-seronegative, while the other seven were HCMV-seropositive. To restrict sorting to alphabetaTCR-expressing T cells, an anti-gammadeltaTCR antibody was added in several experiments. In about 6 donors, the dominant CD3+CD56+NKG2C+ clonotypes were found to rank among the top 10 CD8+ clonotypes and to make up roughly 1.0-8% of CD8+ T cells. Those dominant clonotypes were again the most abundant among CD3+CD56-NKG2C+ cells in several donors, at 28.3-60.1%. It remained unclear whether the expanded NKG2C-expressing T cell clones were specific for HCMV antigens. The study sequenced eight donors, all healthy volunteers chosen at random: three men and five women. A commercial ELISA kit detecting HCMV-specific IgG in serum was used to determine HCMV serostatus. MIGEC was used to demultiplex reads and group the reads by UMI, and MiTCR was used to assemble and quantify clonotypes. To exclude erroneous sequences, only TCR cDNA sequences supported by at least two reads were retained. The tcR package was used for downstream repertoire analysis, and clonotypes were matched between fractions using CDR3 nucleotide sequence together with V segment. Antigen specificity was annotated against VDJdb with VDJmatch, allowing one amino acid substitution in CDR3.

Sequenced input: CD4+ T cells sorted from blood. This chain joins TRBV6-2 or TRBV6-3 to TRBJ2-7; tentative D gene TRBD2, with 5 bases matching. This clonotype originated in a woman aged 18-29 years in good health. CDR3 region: CASSYSRATPGTYEQYF. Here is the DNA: TGTGCCAGCAGTTACTCGAGGGCGACCCCCGGAACCTACGAGCAGTACTTC.